A selection of T cell receptor beta chains follows, all from one sample in a study of T-cell reconstitution after alpha-beta-depleted transplantation in children. MiXCR was run by TCRdb on the PCR reads, yielding one entry per CDR3 protein. The sample has some 150,000 distinct CDR3 sequences, about 9% seen once. The material sequenced was PBMCs, mostly from graft donor cells, taken 180 days after TCRalphabeta/CD19-depleted stem cell transplant. The receptors originated from a female patient aged 2-10 years who had a stem cell transplant for congenital amegakaryocytic thrombocytopenia, so the T cells may come from the graft donor. The CDR3 runs from the conserved cysteine through the conserved F or W. Fields, in order: clone size, J gene, V gene, D gene, CDR3 protein, CDR3 DNA. A D gene is named only where the DNA matches it firmly. Not all rows give a size; the values are once, few, many and, for expanded clones, a class.

many TRBJ2-1 TRBV20-1 . CSSSQVRYNEQFF TGCAGTTCCAGCCAGGTTAGATACAATGAGCAGTTCTTC
many TRBJ1-5 TRBV20-1 TRBD1 CSAREGQGAGNQPQHF TGCAGTGCTAGAGAAGGACAGGGGGCAGGCAATCAGCCCCAGCATTTT
many TRBJ2-7 TRBV4-3 TRBD1 CASSPGTGPNYEQYF TGCGCCAGCAGCCCTGGGACAGGGCCCAACTACGAGCAGTACTTC
many TRBJ2-3 TRBV28 TRBD2 CASSSTGLAGVSPDTQYF TGTGCCAGCAGTTCGACGGGACTAGCGGGAGTTTCCCCAGATACGCAGTATTTT
. TRBJ1-5 TRBV3-1 TRBD1 CASSPTGTGIYSNQPQHF TGTGCCAGCAGCCCGACCGGGACAGGGATTTATAGCAATCAGCCCCAGCATTTT
many TRBJ2-7 TRBV12-3/TRBV12-4 TRBD1 CASSRTGAYEQYF TGTGCCAGCAGTCGGACAGGGGCCTACGAGCAGTACTTC
few TRBJ2-1 TRBV30 . CAWKWGRSYNEQFF TGTGCCTGGAAATGGGGGAGATCGTACAATGAGCAGTTCTTC
. TRBJ2-1 TRBV29-1 TRBD2 CSVGRLAGVYGNEQFF TGCAGCGTTGGTAGACTAGCGGGAGTTTACGGCAATGAGCAGTTCTTC
many TRBJ2-7 TRBV6-5 . CASSYSRGDEQYF TGTGCCAGCAGTTATAGCAGGGGAGACGAGCAGTACTTC
many TRBJ1-1 TRBV6-5 . CASSPTGSSEAFF TGTGCCAGCAGTCCCACAGGGTCCAGCGAAGCTTTCTTT
many TRBJ2-6 TRBV3-1 TRBD1 CASSQDWTGKASGANVLTF TGTGCCAGCAGCCAAGATTGGACAGGGAAAGCCTCTGGGGCCAACGTCCTGACTTTC
many TRBJ2-2 TRBV19 TRBD2 CASTSSGNSGELFF TGTGCCAGTACCAGTAGCGGGAATTCCGGGGAGCTGTTTTTT
many TRBJ2-1 TRBV19 TRBD2 CASSIQAGGHNEQFF TGTGCCAGTAGTATCCAAGCGGGGGGCCACAATGAGCAGTTCTTC
. TRBJ2-7 TRBV20-1 TRBD2 CSARPRRGAYEQYF TGCAGTGCTAGACCCCGGCGGGGGGCCTACGAGCAGTACTTC
. TRBJ2-2 TRBV7-8 TRBD2 CASSLASGGAHTGELFF TGTGCCAGCAGCTTAGCTAGCGGGGGGGCCCACACCGGGGAGCTGTTTTTT
few TRBJ2-3 TRBV5-1 . CASSSDRGTFTDTQYF TGCGCCAGCAGCTCGGACCGGGGGACCTTCACAGATACGCAGTATTTT
many TRBJ2-3 TRBV11-2 TRBD2 CASSLGGRAGTDTQYF TGTGCCAGCAGCTTAGGCGGGAGGGCCGGTACAGATACGCAGTATTTT
medium-sized TRBJ2-1 TRBV5-1 TRBD2 CASGGLAGKKVQFF TGCGCCAGCGGCGGACTAGCGGGGAAGAAGGTGCAGTTCTTC
many TRBJ1-2 TRBV28 . CASRLRGEVYGYTF TGTGCCAGCAGACTACGAGGGGAGGTTTATGGCTACACCTTC
many TRBJ2-7 TRBV5-1 TRBD2 CASSGGLDWFQYF TGCGCCAGCAGCGGGGGACTAGACTGGTTTCAGTACTTC
. TRBJ2-3 TRBV5-1 TRBD2 CASSLGVTSGGTDTQYF TGCGCCAGCAGCTTGGGGGTAACTAGCGGAGGGACAGATACGCAGTATTTT
many TRBJ2-3 TRBV20-1 TRBD1 CSARDIGAGGRGTDTQYF TGCAGTGCTAGAGATATAGGGGCAGGGGGTCGGGGCACAGATACGCAGTATTTT
. TRBJ2-7 TRBV9 . CASSVGMGGEQYF TGTGCCAGCAGCGTAGGTATGGGGGGCGAGCAGTACTTC
many TRBJ2-1 TRBV20-1 . CSARGGVYEQFF TGCAGTGCTAGAGGCGGGGTCTATGAGCAGTTCTTC
many TRBJ1-2 TRBV9 TRBD1 CASSNFPGQVFYGYTF TGTGCCAGCAGCAACTTCCCGGGACAGGTGTTCTATGGCTACACCTTC
many TRBJ2-5 TRBV5-6 . CASSLFGDLRETQYF TGTGCCAGCAGCTTGTTCGGGGACTTGCGAGAGACCCAGTACTTC
many TRBJ2-5 TRBV5-1 . CASSPLFDTQETQYF TGCGCCAGCAGCCCCTTATTTGACACCCAAGAGACCCAGTACTTC
many TRBJ1-1 TRBV19 . CASSIGNTEAFF TGTGCCAGTAGTATAGGGAACACTGAAGCTTTCTTT
. TRBJ1-2 TRBV6-5 . CASSYLSWGADGYTF TGTGCCAGCAGTTACTTGTCGTGGGGGGCTGATGGCTACACCTTC
many TRBJ1-1 TRBV6-6 . CASSYTEAFF TGTGCCAGCAGTTATACTGAAGCTTTCTTT